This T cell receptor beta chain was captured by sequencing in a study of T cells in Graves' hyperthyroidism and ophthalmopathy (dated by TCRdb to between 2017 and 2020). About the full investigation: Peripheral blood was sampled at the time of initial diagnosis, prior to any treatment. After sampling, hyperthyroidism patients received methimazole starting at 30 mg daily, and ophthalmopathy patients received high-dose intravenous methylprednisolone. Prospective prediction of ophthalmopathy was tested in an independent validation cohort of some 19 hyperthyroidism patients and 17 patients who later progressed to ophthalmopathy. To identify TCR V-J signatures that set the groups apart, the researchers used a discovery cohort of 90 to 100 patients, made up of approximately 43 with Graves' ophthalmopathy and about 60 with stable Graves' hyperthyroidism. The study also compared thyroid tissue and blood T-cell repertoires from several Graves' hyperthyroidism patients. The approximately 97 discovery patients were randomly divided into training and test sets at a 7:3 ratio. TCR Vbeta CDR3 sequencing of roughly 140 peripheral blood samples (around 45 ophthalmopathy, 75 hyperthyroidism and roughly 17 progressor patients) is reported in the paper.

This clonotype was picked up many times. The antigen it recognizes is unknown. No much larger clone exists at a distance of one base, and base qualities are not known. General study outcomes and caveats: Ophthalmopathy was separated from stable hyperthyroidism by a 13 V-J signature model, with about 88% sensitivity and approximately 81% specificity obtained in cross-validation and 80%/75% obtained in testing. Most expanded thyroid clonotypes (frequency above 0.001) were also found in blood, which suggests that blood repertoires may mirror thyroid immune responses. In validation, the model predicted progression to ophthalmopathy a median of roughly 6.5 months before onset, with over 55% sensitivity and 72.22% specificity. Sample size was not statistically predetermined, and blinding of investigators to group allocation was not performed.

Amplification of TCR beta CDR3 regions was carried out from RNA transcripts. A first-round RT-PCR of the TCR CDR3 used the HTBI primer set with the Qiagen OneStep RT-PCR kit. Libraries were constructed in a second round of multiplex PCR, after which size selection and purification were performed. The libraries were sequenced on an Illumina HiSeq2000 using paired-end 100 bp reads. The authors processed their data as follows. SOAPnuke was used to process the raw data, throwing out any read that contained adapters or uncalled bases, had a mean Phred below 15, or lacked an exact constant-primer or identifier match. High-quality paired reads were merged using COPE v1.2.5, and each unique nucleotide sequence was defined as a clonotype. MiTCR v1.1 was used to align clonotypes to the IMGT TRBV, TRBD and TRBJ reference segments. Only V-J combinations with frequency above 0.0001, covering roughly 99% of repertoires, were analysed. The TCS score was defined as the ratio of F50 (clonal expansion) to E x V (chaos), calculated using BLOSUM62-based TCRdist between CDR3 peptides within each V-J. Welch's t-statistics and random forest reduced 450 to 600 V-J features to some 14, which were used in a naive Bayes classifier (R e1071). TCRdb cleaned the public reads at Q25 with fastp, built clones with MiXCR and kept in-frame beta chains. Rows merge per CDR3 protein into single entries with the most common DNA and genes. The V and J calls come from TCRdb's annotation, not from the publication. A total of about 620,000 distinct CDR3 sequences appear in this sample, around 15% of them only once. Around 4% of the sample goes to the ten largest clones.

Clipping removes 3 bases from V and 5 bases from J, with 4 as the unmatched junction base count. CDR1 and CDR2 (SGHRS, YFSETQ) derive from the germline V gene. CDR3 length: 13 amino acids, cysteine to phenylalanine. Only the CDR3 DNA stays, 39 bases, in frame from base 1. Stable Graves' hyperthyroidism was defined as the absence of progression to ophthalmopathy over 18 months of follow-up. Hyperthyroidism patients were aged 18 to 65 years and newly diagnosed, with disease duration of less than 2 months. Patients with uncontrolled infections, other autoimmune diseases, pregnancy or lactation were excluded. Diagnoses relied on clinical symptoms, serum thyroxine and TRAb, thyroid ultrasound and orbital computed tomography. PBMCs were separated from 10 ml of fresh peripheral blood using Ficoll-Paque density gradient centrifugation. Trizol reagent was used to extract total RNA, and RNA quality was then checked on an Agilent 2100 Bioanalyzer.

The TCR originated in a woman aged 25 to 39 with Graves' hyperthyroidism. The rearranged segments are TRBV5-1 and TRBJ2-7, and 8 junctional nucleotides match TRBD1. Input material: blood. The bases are TGCGCCAGCAGCTACTACAGGGGGGACGAGCAGTACTTC. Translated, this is CASSYYRGDEQYF.